This T cell receptor beta chain appears in the sequencing data of a study of blood T cell repertoires in COVID-19. Turning to the study itself: Samples came from the United States, Italy and Spain, spanning acute and convalescent COVID-19. PBMCs, B-cell-depleted T cells, or T cells were the source of the cDNA or gDNA that made up the material.

Seattle researchers signed up patients amid active infection and tracked them longitudinally. This clone appeared once. Trimming removed 6 bases from V and 4 bases from J, with 25 bases in between. The CDR3 covers 17 residues. Here immunoSEQ multiplex PCR was the method, and the copy in TCRdb shows in-frame clones only, minus some. The table shows fewer than 200,000 clones, with about four fifths occurring only once. The rearrangement uses TRBV23-1 and TRBJ2-7; TRBD1 is a possible D gene (5 bases). TRBV23-1 is sorted into the ORF group, with uncertain function. Sequencing was performed on peripheral blood. The clonotype was recovered from a woman aged 55 to 70 with COVID-19, enrolled during active disease. CDR3: CASSLSIQGKAWYEQYV. The CDR3 DNA is TGCGCCAGCAGCCTAAGCATCCAGGGAAAGGCTTGGTACGAGCAGTACGTC.